This T cell receptor (beta chain) was recorded in a study of Graves' ophthalmopathy and Graves' hyperthyroidism (dated by TCRdb to the late 2010s). The study in broad terms: Peripheral blood was collected at initial diagnosis, prior to any treatment. The 75 to 100 discovery patients were divided at random into training and test sets in a 7:3 ratio. An independent validation cohort comprised around 20 hyperthyroidism patients and over 15 patients who later progressed from hyperthyroidism to ophthalmopathy. In several hyperthyroidism patients, the T-cell repertoire of thyroid tissue was compared with the T-cell repertoire of blood. In total, under 150 blood samples were TCR-sequenced: 43 ophthalmopathy, approximately 75 hyperthyroidism and roughly 17 hyperthyroidism-to-ophthalmopathy patients. Following sample collection, hyperthyroidism patients were given methimazole at a starting dose of 30 mg daily, and ophthalmopathy patients were given high-dose intravenous methylprednisolone. The study used signatures of the TCR beta repertoire to tell Graves' ophthalmopathy apart from Graves' hyperthyroidism and to predict which patients would progress to ophthalmopathy. To explore V-J signatures distinguishing ophthalmopathy from hyperthyroidism, a discovery set of about a hundred patients (more than 40 ophthalmopathy, roughly 60 stable hyperthyroidism) was enrolled.

General study outcomes and caveats: In cross-validation, the 13-signature model distinguished ophthalmopathy from stable hyperthyroidism with roughly 90% sensitivity and just under 84% specificity, and in the test set the corresponding values were approximately 79% and 70%. Most of the expanded thyroid clonotypes with a frequency above 0.001 were also detected in blood, and it was suggested that the thyroid immune response may be reflected by blood repertoires. Sample size was not statistically predetermined, and group allocation was not concealed from the investigators. In validation, the model predicted ophthalmopathy progression with about 71% sensitivity and around 72% specificity; some twelve predicted patients were CT-confirmed with GO in a median of around 6.5 months.

For repertoire sequencing, the TCR beta CDR3 regions were amplified from RNA transcripts. The first round was an RT-PCR using HTBI primers with the Qiagen OneStep RT-PCR kit, and this first round was followed by a second-round multiplex PCR, then size selection and purification. Libraries were sequenced on an Illumina HiSeq2000 using paired-end 100 bp reads. In the authors' own workflow: SOAPnuke was used for read processing, and reads with adapters, uncalled bases, a mean Phred below 15, or no exact constant-primer or identifier match were discarded. COPE v1.2.5 was used to merge the high-quality paired reads. Unique nucleotide sequences were defined as clonotypes and aligned to IMGT TRB V, D and J references using MiTCR v1.1. Only V-J combinations with frequency above 0.0001 were analysed, covering around 99% of repertoires. For each V-J combination, a TCR clonal expansion and chaos score was defined as the ratio of F50 clonal expansion to chaos observed in the TCRdist matrix. Welch's t-statistics and random forest were used to reduce features to 13 V-J combinations, which were fed into a naive Bayes classifier. The Morisita-Horn index was used to measure how similar the thyroid and blood repertoires were. TCRdb trimmed public reads at Q25 via fastp, called clones via MiXCR and kept in-frame beta chains. All rows with the same CDR3 protein become a single entry with the most common DNA and genes. Here the V and J calls rest on TCRdb's processing, not on the authors' analysis. The table for this sample lists just over 400,000 distinct CDR3 sequences; roughly 21% of them were counted only once. The ten largest account for roughly 3% of the sample.

At least ten counts were recorded for this clonotype. The antigen this receptor binds is unknown. No clone much larger than this one lies a single base away; base qualities are absent. A patient counted as having stable hyperthyroidism if there was no progression to ophthalmopathy within 18 months of follow-up. Patients with hyperthyroidism were aged 18 to 65 years, had been newly diagnosed, and had a disease duration of less than 2 months. Anyone with other autoimmune diseases, uncontrolled infections, pregnancy or lactation was excluded from the study. Diagnosis was based on clinical symptoms, serum thyroxine, TRAb, thyroid ultrasound and orbital computed tomography. Ficoll-Paque density gradient centrifugation was used to isolate PBMCs from under 11 ml of fresh peripheral blood. Trizol reagent was used to extract the total RNA, and its quality was then checked on an Agilent 2100 Bioanalyzer. Sequenced sample: peripheral blood. The receptor was derived from a woman aged 18-35 years with stable Graves' hyperthyroidism. Donor details come from another sample of the same person, matched by shared clones.

This receptor has the CDR3 CASTAFTGGGNIQYF. The nucleotide sequence reads TGTGCCAGCACTGCCTTCACAGGGGGCGGAAACATTCAGTACTTC. This receptor chain uses TRBV2 and TRBJ2-4, with 9 junctional bases fitting TRBD1. CDR1 and CDR2 are drawn from the germline V gene: SNHLY, FYNNEI. V loses 7 bases at its end and J loses 6 bases; junction bases beyond the gene matches: 10. The CDR3 runs 15 amino acids, cysteine and phenylalanine included. Here the CDR3 DNA is all that survives: 45 bases in frame from base 1.